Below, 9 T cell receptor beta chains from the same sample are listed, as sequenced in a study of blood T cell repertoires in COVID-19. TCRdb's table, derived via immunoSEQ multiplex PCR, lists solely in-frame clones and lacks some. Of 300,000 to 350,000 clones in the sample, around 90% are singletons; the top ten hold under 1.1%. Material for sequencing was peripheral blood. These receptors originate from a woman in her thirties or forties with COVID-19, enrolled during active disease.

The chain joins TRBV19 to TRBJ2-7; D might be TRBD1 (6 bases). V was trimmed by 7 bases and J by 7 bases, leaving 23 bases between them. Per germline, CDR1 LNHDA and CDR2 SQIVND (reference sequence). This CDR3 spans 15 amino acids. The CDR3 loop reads CASTQGRTAPREQYF. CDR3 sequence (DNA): TGTGCCAGTACCCAAGGTCGGACAGCCCCGCGGGAGCAGTACTTC. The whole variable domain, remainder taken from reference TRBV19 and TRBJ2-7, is DGGITQSPKYLFRKEGQNVTLSCEQNLNHDAMYWYRQDPGQGLRLIYYSQIVNDFQKGDIAEGYSVSREKKESFPLTVTSAQKNPTAFYLCASTQGRTAPREQYFGPGTRLTVT.

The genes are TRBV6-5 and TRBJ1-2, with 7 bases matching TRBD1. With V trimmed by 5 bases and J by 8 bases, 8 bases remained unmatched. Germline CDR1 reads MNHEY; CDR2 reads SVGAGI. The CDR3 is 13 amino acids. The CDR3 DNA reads TGTGCCAGCAGTAGTACAGGGGTAGAAGGCTACACCTTC. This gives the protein CASSSTGVEGYTF.

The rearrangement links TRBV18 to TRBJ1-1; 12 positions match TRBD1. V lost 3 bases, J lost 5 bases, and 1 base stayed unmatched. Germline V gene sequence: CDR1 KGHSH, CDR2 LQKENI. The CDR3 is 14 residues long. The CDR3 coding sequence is TGTGCCAGCTCACCGGGACAGGGGGCAACTGAAGCTTTCTTT. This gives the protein CASSPGQGATEAFF.

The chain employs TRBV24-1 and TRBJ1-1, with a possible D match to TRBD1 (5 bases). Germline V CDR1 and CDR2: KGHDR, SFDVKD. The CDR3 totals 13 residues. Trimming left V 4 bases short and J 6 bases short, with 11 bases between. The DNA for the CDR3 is TGTGCCACCAGTGACCCTGGCAGGGCTGAAGCTTTCTTT. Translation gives CATSDPGRAEAFF.

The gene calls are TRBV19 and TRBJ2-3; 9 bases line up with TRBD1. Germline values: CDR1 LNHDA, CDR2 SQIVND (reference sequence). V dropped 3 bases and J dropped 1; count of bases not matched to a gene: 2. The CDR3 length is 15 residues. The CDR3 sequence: CASSMGDRGTDTQYF. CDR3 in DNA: TGTGCCAGTAGTATGGGGGACAGGGGCACAGATACGCAGTATTTT.

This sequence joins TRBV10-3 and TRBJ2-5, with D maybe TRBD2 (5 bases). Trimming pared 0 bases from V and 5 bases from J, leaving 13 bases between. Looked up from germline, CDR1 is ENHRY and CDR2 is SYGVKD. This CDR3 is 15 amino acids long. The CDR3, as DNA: TGTGCCATCAGTGAGTCGGACGGACGCGGGGAGACCCAGTACTTC. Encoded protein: CAISESDGRGETQYF.

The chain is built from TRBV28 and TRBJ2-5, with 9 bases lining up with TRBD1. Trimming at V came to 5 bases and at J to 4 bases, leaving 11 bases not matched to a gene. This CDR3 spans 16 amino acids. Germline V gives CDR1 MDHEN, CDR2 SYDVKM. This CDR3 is CASSQWTGAGRETQYF. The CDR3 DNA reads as TGTGCCAGCAGTCAGTGGACAGGGGCAGGAAGAGAGACCCAGTACTTC. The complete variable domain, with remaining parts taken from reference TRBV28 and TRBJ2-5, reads DVKVTQSSRYLVKRTGEKVFLECVQDMDHENMFWYRQDPGLGLRLIYFSYDVKMKEKGDIPEGYSVSREKKERFSLILESASTNQTSMYLCASSQWTGAGRETQYFGPGTRLLVL.

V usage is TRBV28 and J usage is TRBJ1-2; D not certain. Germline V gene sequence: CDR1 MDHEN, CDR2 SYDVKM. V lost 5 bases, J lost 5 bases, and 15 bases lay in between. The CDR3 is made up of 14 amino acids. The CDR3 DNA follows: TGTGCCAGCAGTGACCCGGGAAAATATTATGGCTACACCTTC. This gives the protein CASSDPGKYYGYTF.

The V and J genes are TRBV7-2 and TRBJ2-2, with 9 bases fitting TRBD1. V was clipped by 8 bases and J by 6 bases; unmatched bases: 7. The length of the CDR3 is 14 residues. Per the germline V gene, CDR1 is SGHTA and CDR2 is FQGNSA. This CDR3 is CASHHRGRSGELFF. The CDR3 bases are TGTGCCAGCCATCACAGGGGGCGGTCCGGGGAGCTGTTTTTT. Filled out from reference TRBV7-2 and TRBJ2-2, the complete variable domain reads GAGVSQSPSNKVTEKGKDVELRCDPISGHTALYWYRQSLGQGLEFLIYFQGNSAPDKSGLPSDRFSAERTGGSVSTLTIQRTQQEDSAVYLCASHHRGRSGELFFGEGSRLTVL.